This paragraph covers one T cell receptor beta chain sequence. Its recognized antigen is unknown. No base qualities exist here, and no much larger clone lies one base off it. V drops 4 bases and J drops 3 bases, leaving 7 bases in between. CDR1 and CDR2 (SQVTM, ANQGSEA) derive from the germline V gene. The CDR3 has 11 amino acids, counting the end cysteine and phenylalanine. Only the CDR3 portion is preserved as DNA: 33 bases, with reading frame beginning at the first base. This sample was taken from a study of immunodeficiency (dated by TCRdb to the late 2010s). The study in broad terms: To search for oligoclonality and VDJ recombination defects, the researchers carried out a repertoire analysis. The paper's findings and limits, for the study overall: Severe oligoclonality, as judged by top-100 and total clonotype frequencies, was observed in patient CD8+ T cells but not in patient CD4+ T cells. In entropy comparisons, n=3 (open circles) was shown for patients versus healthy controls, and a thymic development effect was only suggested as possible. Restricted TRB V-J pairing and lower productive entropy were observed in patient CD8+ T cells compared with control CD8+ T cells.

Genomic DNA was isolated using the QIAamp DNA Blood Mini Kit and then sent out for immunoSEQ repertoire analysis. Using a standard quantity of genomic DNA template, multiplex PCR was run to amplify the CDR3 regions. PCR products were sequenced on an Illumina platform. The study's processing was this. Sequences were aligned to a reference, with V, D and J gene definitions taken from IMGT. To eliminate PCR and sequencing errors, a nearest-neighbor clustering algorithm combined closely related sequences. V, D and J usage in productive unique and total sequences was analyzed using ImmunoSEQ Analyzer tools and R version 3.6.1. Sourced from immuneACCESS, this table was stored by TCRdb with only in-frame sequences that have V and J called. A share of the clones is absent; for the studies checked, an unresolved V gene accounts for under half, and the remainder has no known explanation. V, J and clone size derive from that table, while D and trimming were established from the DNA sequence. This sample has some 1,500 clones in its table, and 93% of those were observed once. 2.5% to 3.5% of the sample is in the top ten clones.

Before TCR sequencing, CD3+CD8+ T cells were sorted from fresh PBMCs. The specimen sequenced was CD8+ T cells from blood. This chain joins TRBV29-1 to TRBJ2-7; matching of 6 bases hints at TRBD2 as the D gene. This TCR was recovered from a human donor in good health. The bases are TGCAGCGTTGGGGACTTCTACGAGCAGTACTTC. Its coded protein is CSVGDFYEQYF.